This T cell receptor beta chain was identified during a study of blood T cells in healthy people across ages (dated by TCRdb to between 2015 and 2017). For the wider study: In model experiments, roughly one uniquely barcoded TCR beta cDNA molecule per two T cells was captured by template switching. For two donors (one aged 18 to 29 and one aged 80 or older), the study analyzed two additional independent replicas of 1 million unique cDNA reads from the same blood draw. To avoid experimental bias, donors of different ages were randomly spread across the sequencing lanes. The study measured age-related changes in TCR beta repertoire diversity using deep sequencing normalized with unique cDNA molecular identifiers. The donors were divided into four age groups: young (average approximately 15 years), middle-aged (around 41), aged (around 67) and long-lived (about 80). Results the study describes overall, beyond this receptor: The percentage of naive T cells measured by flow cytometry correlated strongly with observed TCR beta diversity. As age increased, observed TCR beta diversity per million T cells dropped in a roughly linear way, and a significant reduction was already evident by age 40. Estimates of total diversity based on one million sequenced T cells were considered lower bounds and underestimates. Because profiling used bulk unsorted PBMCs, naive and antigen-experienced compartments could not be compared conclusively. Because the CMV infection status of the donors was unknown, age-related changes in expanded clonotypes may potentially have been confounded. Compared with the aged group, more naive CD4+ T cells, fewer expanded clones and increased TCR diversity were shown by the long-lived group, suggesting age selection.

Systemically healthy Caucasian individuals from Russia, 39 in total and aged roughly 6 to 90 years, were included as donors. Approximately 9.7 milliliters of peripheral blood were drawn from each donor into EDTA-treated Vacutainer tubes. Ficoll-Paque density-gradient centrifugation was used to isolate PBMCs, with at least 7 million per sample. Total RNA, at least 6 micrograms per sample, was extracted from PBMCs with Trizol reagent. For every donor, an aliquot of PBMCs went through flow cytometry to measure the percentages of naive CD45RAhigh/CD27high T cells. From a lookup of the germline V gene, CDR1 and CDR2 are SGHTA and FQGNSA. The V and J ends are trimmed by 4 bases and 2 bases, leaving 15 bases between them. The CDR3 contains 15 residues, cysteine and phenylalanine counted. Only the CDR3 part of the read is kept: 45 bases, read in frame from the first base. Library generation was performed with 5' RACE. The listed sequencing device is Illumina HiSeq 2500. A second PCR of about 7 to 12 cycles was run with a J-beta primer mix and a sample-barcoded 5' primer. A unique molecular identifier was introduced onto each TCR beta cDNA molecule by a template-switch 5' adaptor carrying 12 random nucleotides. At least 2.5 million CDR3-containing paired-end reads were obtained from each sample. All of the RNA was converted into first-strand cDNA using the Mint cDNA synthesis kit, with a TRBC-specific oligonucleotide serving as the primer. Following uracil-DNA glycosylase treatment, a first 18-cycle PCR with universal primers M1SS and BC2_uni_R was performed on all cDNA. In the original analysis: For normalization, 1 million high-quality reads were randomly selected from each sample, with every read carrying a distinct molecular identifier. Reads sharing molecular identifiers were discarded rather than binned into consensus sequences. MiTCR, run with a Q25 quality threshold and the strictest error-elimination algorithm, handled CDR3 identification, clonotype clustering and error correction. A nonparametric unseen species model with Euler transformation was used to estimate lower-bound total TCR beta diversity. The raw public reads went through TCRdb reprocessing: fastp at Q25, MiXCR clone calling, in-frame beta chains kept. Identical CDR3 protein sequences are pooled into one entry, listed with their most common genes and DNA. V and J calls and clone size were set by TCRdb, not the authors. The sample records about 900,000 distinct CDR3 sequences, approximately 49% of which are singletons. Of the sample, roughly 13% falls within the top ten clones.

This clonotype was seen more than once but under ten times. Its antigen is not yet known. No much larger clonotype is one base removed from it; base qualities were not supplied. The receptor comes from a man between 25 and 39 years old in good health. The chain couples TRBV7-2 to TRBJ2-7; possibly the D gene is TRBD1, per 5 matching bases. Source material: blood. The CDR3 protein: CASSSSPTATYEQYF. Here is the DNA: TGTGCCAGCAGCTCCTCACCGACAGCCACCTACGAGCAGTACTTC.